The rows below give T cell receptor beta chains drawn from one sample of a study of shared clonotypes between healthy human individuals. Sequenced by immunoSEQ multiplex PCR; TCRdb stores in-frame clones only, minus some. The sample has around 2,000,000 clones, around 96% seen once; the top ten hold about 1.1%. Sample: naive CD8+ T cells sorted from blood. These receptors originate from a man aged 18 to 29 in good health. Both conserved end residues are part of each CDR3. The order of the fields is clone size, V gene, CDR3 length, J gene, D gene, CDR3 DNA, CDR3 protein. The D gene is left open where the match is weak. Rows give clone size only sometimes, using once, few, many, or a class for an expanded clone.

-	TRBV11-1	15	TRBJ2-3	-	TGTGCCAGCAGCTTAGGTCAATTTAGCACAGATACGCAGTATTTT	CASSLGQFSTDTQYF
-	TRBV6-5	15	TRBJ1-6	TRBD1	TGTGCCAGCAGTCCCACAGGGGGCAGAGGCTCACCCCTCCACTTT	CASSPTGGRGSPLHF
-	TRBV6-5	15	TRBJ1-5	-	TGTGCCAGCAGTTACTCGGCGGATAGCAATCAGCCCCAGCATTTT	CASSYSADSNQPQHF
-	TRBV9	16	TRBJ2-7	TRBD2	TGTGCCAGCAGCGTCGGGCTAGCGGGAGGAACCTACGAGCAGTACTTC	CASSVGLAGGTYEQYF
once	TRBV15	13	TRBJ2-7	-	TGTGCCACCAGAGGGTCGGGATCGGGCGAGCAGTACTTC	CATRGSGSGEQYF
-	TRBV7-9	11	TRBJ1-1	-	TGTGCCAGCAGTTTAAATTCAGAAGCTTTCTTT	CASSLNSEAFF
-	TRBV9	14	TRBJ2-1	-	TGTGCCAGCAGCGTAAGTAACCTGAACAATGAGCAGTTCTTC	CASSVSNLNNEQFF
-	TRBV5-4	17	TRBJ2-3	-	TGTGCCAGCAGCTTGGGACCTCTGGGGATGAGCACAGATACGCAGTATTTT	CASSLGPLGMSTDTQYF
-	TRBV4-3	16	TRBJ1-4	TRBD1	TGCGCCAGCAGCCAAGTCCAGGGGGCTGAAGAAGAAAAACTGTTTTTT	CASSQVQGAEEEKLFF
-	TRBV29-1	13	TRBJ2-1	-	TGCAGCGTTGCCTTTAGGGACATCGATGAGCAGTTCTTC	CSVAFRDIDEQFF
-	TRBV4-3	19	TRBJ2-1	TRBD2	TGCGCCAGCAGCCAAGATCTGGAGACTAGCGGGAGGGCCTACAATGAGCAGTTCTTC	CASSQDLETSGRAYNEQFF
-	TRBV9	12	TRBJ2-3	-	TGTGCCAGCAGCGCCCTGGGGGATACGCAGTATTTT	CASSALGDTQYF
-	TRBV7-9	14	TRBJ2-7	-	TGTGCCAGCAGCCCACGGGTCACTTTCTACGAGCAGTACTTC	CASSPRVTFYEQYF
-	TRBV5-5	13	TRBJ2-7	-	TGTGCCAGCAGTTTGACAGTACCCTACGAGCAGTACTTC	CASSLTVPYEQYF
-	TRBV2	16	TRBJ2-2	-	TGTGCCAGCAGTGAATTGGCAGGGGAGAACACCGGGGAGCTGTTTTTT	CASSELAGENTGELFF
once	TRBV9	15	TRBJ1-1	-	TGTGCCAGCAGCGTAGACGTGGCATGGGACACTGAAGCTTTCTTT	CASSVDVAWDTEAFF
-	TRBV7-9	15	TRBJ1-6	-	TGTGCCAGCAGCTTATCAGGGAACGAGAATTCACCCCTCCACTTT	CASSLSGNENSPLHF
-	TRBV19	16	TRBJ2-2	-	TGTGCCACCGATCCCCAGGGGCCACTGAACACCGGGGAGCTGTTTTTT	CATDPQGPLNTGELFF
-	TRBV19	16	TRBJ2-1	-	TGTGCCAGTAGTATCCTTTGGGAGAGTATCAACAATGAGCAGTTCTTC	CASSILWESINNEQFF
-	TRBV5-1	18	TRBJ1-4	-	TGCGCCAGCAGCCCGGAGGGTCCAGGGGAAGGATTCAATGAAAAACTGTTTTTT	CASSPEGPGEGFNEKLFF
-	TRBV29-1	14	TRBJ2-5	-	TGCAGCGTTGAAGTTCTTGGCTTCCAAGAGACCCAGTACTTC	CSVEVLGFQETQYF
-	TRBV5-1	15	TRBJ2-7	-	TGCGCCAGCAGCGAGGGCCCTAGCGTCTCCTACGAGCAGTACTTC	CASSEGPSVSYEQYF
-	TRBV18	14	TRBJ1-1	-	TGTGCCAGCTCACCGCCTAACAGGGACACTGAAGCTTTCTTT	CASSPPNRDTEAFF
-	TRBV7-6	15	TRBJ2-3	TRBD1	TGTGCCAGCAGCTTAGGCAGGGGGCCAGGGTATACGCAGTATTTT	CASSLGRGPGYTQYF
-	TRBV6-6	11	TRBJ1-1	-	TGTGCCAGTACAGAGAACACTGAAGCTTTCTTT	CASTENTEAFF
-	TRBV13	14	TRBJ2-1	-	TGCGCCAGCACGCCCCGGGACACCTACAATGAGCAGTTCTTC	CASTPRDTYNEQFF
-	TRBV11-2	15	TRBJ2-1	-	TGTGCCAGCAGCCAACTAATCCGATCCTACAATGAGCAGTTCTTC	CASSQLIRSYNEQFF
-	TRBV5-6	12	TRBJ1-6	-	TGTGCCAGCAGCTGGGCCAATTCACCCCTCCACTTT	CASSWANSPLHF
-	TRBV5-6	13	TRBJ2-1	-	TGTGCCAGCAGCTTGGCCGAGAGCAATGAGCAGTTCTTC	CASSLAESNEQFF
-	TRBV4-1	18	TRBJ2-1	TRBD2	TGCGCCAGCAGCCAAGCCTGGCCTAGCGGGGAATTATACAATGAGCAGTTCTTC	CASSQAWPSGELYNEQFF
-	TRBV6-5	15	TRBJ2-7	TRBD2	TGTGCCAGCAGTTTGGGGACTAGCGGGAGTGGCGAGCAGTACTTC	CASSLGTSGSGEQYF
-	TRBV6-5	15	TRBJ2-7	TRBD1	TGTGCCAGCAGTTACGCTTGGACAGGGTCTAGCGAGCAGTACTTC	CASSYAWTGSSEQYF
-	TRBV6-6	13	TRBJ1-5	-	TGTGCCAGCACAGAGGGGTTGACTCAGCCCCAGCATTTT	CASTEGLTQPQHF
few	TRBV30	14	TRBJ1-5	-	TGTGCCTGGAGTGGGGCCTCAACGGGACAGCCCCAGCATTTT	CAWSGASTGQPQHF
-	TRBV4-3	15	TRBJ1-4	-	TGCGCCAGCAGCCAAGCCGACGCAACTAATGAAAAACTGTTTTTT	CASSQADATNEKLFF
-	TRBV7-6	14	TRBJ2-1	-	TGTGCCAGCAGCTCAACCGCGGCCCCCAATGAGCAGTTCTTC	CASSSTAAPNEQFF
once	TRBV28	16	TRBJ2-7	TRBD1	TGTGCCAGCAGTTCGCCGGACAGGGGGCGATCCTACGAGCAGTACTTC	CASSSPDRGRSYEQYF
once	TRBV11-2	16	TRBJ1-5	TRBD1	TGTGCCAGCAGTCCAGGGGGGTTGGGCGGCAATCAGCCCCAGCATTTT	CASSPGGLGGNQPQHF
-	TRBV7-8	13	TRBJ1-5	-	TGTGCCAGCAGAGAAGGAAGCAATCAGCCCCAGCATTTT	CASREGSNQPQHF
-	TRBV4-3	17	TRBJ2-7	TRBD2	TGCGCCAGCAGCCAAGAGAGCTTCCGAGCGGGAGGCGGAGAGCAGTACTTC	CASSQESFRAGGGEQYF
-	TRBV27	15	TRBJ1-2	-	TGTGCCAGCAGTGGAGCCTTTGAAAGGGTCCATGGCTACACCTTC	CASSGAFERVHGYTF
-	TRBV5-4	15	TRBJ1-1	TRBD1	TGTGCCAGCAGCTCGTTACAGGGGTTGTCCACTGAAGCTTTCTTT	CASSSLQGLSTEAFF